Listed below are T cell receptor beta chains from one sample, sequenced in a study of OX40 agonist ivuxolimab in advanced cancers. Libraries were prepared by immunoSEQ multiplex PCR; TCRdb keeps only in-frame clonotypes and omits some of them. The sample consists of roughly 49,000 clones, about 83% of them appearing once. The material was CD4+ or CD8+ T cells sorted from blood, obtained in a trial of the OX40 agonist ivuxolimab. The source of these receptors is an adult with an advanced solid tumor such as melanoma, head and neck, liver or kidney cancer. The CDR3 runs from the conserved cysteine through the conserved F or W. A D gene is named only where the DNA matches it firmly. Some rows mark clone size as missing; the rest say once, few, many or name a class of expanded clone.

>TRBD1|17|.|TRBV7-6|TRBJ1-4
TGTGCCAGCAGCTTTGCGACAGGGGGCTTGATTGATGAAAAACTGTTTTTT
CASSFATGGLIDEKLFF
>.|15|.|TRBV7-2|TRBJ2-1
TGTGCCAGCAGCTTATTACCCAGGGCAACCAATGAGCAGTTCTTC
CASSLLPRATNEQFF
>TRBD2|16|few|TRBV7-9|TRBJ2-1
TGTGCCAGCAGCTCTTCCGGGCTAGCGGGAGTAGCTGAGCAGTTCTTC
CASSSSGLAGVAEQFF
>.|11|.|TRBV27|TRBJ2-7
TGTGCCAGCAGTGGTTCTCACGAGCAGTACTTC
CASSGSHEQYF
>TRBD1|14|few|TRBV7-8|TRBJ2-7
TGTGCCAGCAGCGCCTGGACAGGGGGCTACGAGCAGTACTTC
CASSAWTGGYEQYF
>TRBD1|15|.|TRBV6-6|TRBJ1-2
TGTGCCAGCAGTTACTTCCGACAGGGGGCCGATGGCTACACCTTC
CASSYFRQGADGYTF
>.|15|.|TRBV5-6|TRBJ1-2
TGTGCCAGCAGCTTGGCCGCACCTCGGGCCTATGGCTACACCTTC
CASSLAAPRAYGYTF
>TRBD1|15|.|TRBV7-6|TRBJ1-1
TGTGCCAGCAGCTCGGGACAGGGTTCGAGCACTGAAGCTTTCTTT
CASSSGQGSSTEAFF
>.|14|.|TRBV11-2|TRBJ2-1
TGTGCCAGCAGCTTAGGGACTACCGCCAATGAGCAGTTCTTC
CASSLGTTANEQFF
>TRBD1|15|.|TRBV12-5|TRBJ1-5
TGTGCTAGTGGCACCGGTCAGGGGGGCGGTCAGCCCCAGCATTTT
CASGTGQGGGQPQHF
>.|14|.|TRBV27|TRBJ1-1
TGTGCCAGCAGCCCCGGTGGCGCGAACACTGAAGCTTTCTTT
CASSPGGANTEAFF
>.|16|.|TRBV30|TRBJ1-5
TGTGCCTGGAGTGGTCCCGGCAGGCAAGTCTTCCAGCCCCAGCATTTT
CAWSGPGRQVFQPQHF
>.|15|.|TRBV5-5|TRBJ1-5
TGTGCCAGCAGCGAAAGATCATATAGCAATCAGCCCCAGCATTTT
CASSERSYSNQPQHF
>TRBD2|15|.|TRBV27|TRBJ2-7
TGTGCCAGCAGGATACTAGCGGGACGTTCCTACGAGCAGTACTTC
CASRILAGRSYEQYF
>TRBD1|18|.|TRBV14|TRBJ1-1
TGTGCCAGCAGCCGGGACAGGGCGGTATCGGGTCGGGACACTGAAGCTTTCTTT
CASSRDRAVSGRDTEAFF
>.|14|.|TRBV5-8|TRBJ2-5
TGTGCCAGCAGCTTGCCGAGCAGCCAAGAGACCCAGTACTTC
CASSLPSSQETQYF
>TRBD1|17|.|TRBV10-3|TRBJ1-3
TGTGCCATCAGTGAGTCCTGGGGACAGAGCTCTGGAAACACCATATATTTT
CAISESWGQSSGNTIYF
>.|15|.|TRBV10-3|TRBJ2-1
TGTGCCATCAGTGAGGGGACGGCGTACTACAATGAGCAGTTCTTC
CAISEGTAYYNEQFF
>.|16|.|TRBV5-4|TRBJ1-6
TGTGCCAGCAGCCGTCTGGAGGGAACCTATAATTCACCCCTCCACTTT
CASSRLEGTYNSPLHF